The rows below give T cell receptor beta chains drawn from one sample of a study of blood T cell repertoires in COVID-19. TCRdb's table, derived via immunoSEQ multiplex PCR, lists solely in-frame clones and lacks some. Of tens of thousands of clones in the sample, approximately 85% were seen once. Sequenced material: peripheral blood. The receptors stem from a human donor in a cohort sampled during active COVID-19. The CDR3 runs from the conserved cysteine through the conserved F or W. Fields, in order: J gene, D gene, V gene, clone size, CDR3 protein, CDR3 DNA. D genes are given only for firm matches. Clone size appears in some rows only: once, few, many, or a class for an expanded clone.

TRBJ1-4	TRBD1	TRBV23-1	NA	CASSPGTGGKEKLFF	TGCGCCAGCAGTCCAGGGACAGGGGGCAAAGAAAAACTGTTTTTT
TRBJ2-7	NA	TRBV18	NA	CASSPPAGGEQYF	TGTGCCAGCTCACCACCGGCAGGGGGGGAGCAGTACTTC
TRBJ2-7	TRBD1	TRBV19	NA	CASSQLPGQGNEQYF	TGTGCCAGTAGTCAACTACCGGGACAGGGGAACGAGCAGTACTTC
TRBJ1-6	NA	TRBV27	NA	CASMAGNHSPLHF	TGTGCCAGCATGGCAGGGAACCATTCACCCCTCCACTTT
TRBJ1-4	TRBD1	TRBV6-5	NA	CASSYSGTVGEKLFF	TGTGCCAGCAGTTACTCCGGGACAGTGGGTGAAAAACTGTTTTTT
TRBJ2-5	TRBD2	TRBV18	NA	CASSPLAGGWQETQYF	TGTGCCAGCTCACCCTTAGCGGGGGGATGGCAAGAGACCCAGTACTTC
TRBJ1-6	TRBD1	TRBV5-6	NA	CASSPGQGAISYNSPLHF	TGTGCCAGCAGCCCCGGACAGGGGGCGATATCCTATAATTCACCCCTCCACTTT
TRBJ1-2	TRBD1	TRBV14	once	CASSPDRGHYGYTF	TGTGCCAGCAGCCCGGACAGGGGCCACTATGGCTACACCTTC
TRBJ2-7	NA	TRBV18	NA	CASSGAGVAQQYF	TGTGCCAGCTCAGGGGCAGGGGTTGCCCAGCAGTACTTC
TRBJ2-5	TRBD1	TRBV6-5	NA	CASSYSTGGAGETQYF	TGTGCCAGCAGTTACTCGACAGGGGGGGCCGGCGAGACCCAGTACTTC
TRBJ2-5	TRBD2	TRBV3-1/TRBV3-2	NA	CASSRSGGTLGETQYF	TGTGCCAGCAGCCGCAGCGGGGGAACGTTAGGGGAGACCCAGTACTTC
TRBJ1-3	TRBD1	TRBV5-6	few	CASSNPQGARGNTIYF	TGTGCCAGCAGCAATCCGCAGGGGGCTAGAGGAAACACCATATATTTT
TRBJ1-6	TRBD1	TRBV19	NA	CASSIRDRGESPLHF	TGTGCCAGTAGTATCCGCGACAGGGGCGAATCACCCCTCCACTTT